These 20 T cell receptor beta chains share one sample of origin, sequenced in a study of shared T cell receptors in the human thymus. Profiling relied on immunoSEQ multiplex PCR, and the TCRdb table lists in-frame clones only, not all of them. The sample consists of hundreds of thousands of clones, more than 85% of them appearing once. The sequencing input was thymocytes. The source of these receptors is a human donor.

This chain links TRBV14 with TRBJ2-7, with D perhaps matching TRBD2 (5 bases). V was cut by 3 bases and J by 11 bases, with 14 bases left in between. CDR3 length: 12 residues. Germline CDR1 and CDR2: SGHDN and FVKESK. CDR3 bases: TGTGCCAGCAGCCACTTAAGTACGGGAAAGTACTTC. Protein product: CASSHLSTGKYF.

The J gene is TRBJ2-7, the V gene TRBV19; 10 nucleotides line up with TRBD1. V gave up 3 bases and J gave up 5 bases; unmatched junction bases: 4. Germline CDR1 reads LNHDA; CDR2 reads SQIVND (reference sequence). This CDR3 comprises 14 residues. CDR3 residues: CASSIGTGDHEQYF. CDR3 DNA: TGTGCCAGTAGTATCGGGACAGGGGACCACGAGCAGTACTTC.

The sample holds one count of this clone. V and J are TRBV27 and TRBJ2-5, with 7 bases aligning to TRBD1. CDR3 size: 15 residues. Germline values: CDR1 MNHEY, CDR2 SMNVEV (reference sequence). V lost 6 bases to trimming and J lost 0 bases; unmatched junction nucleotides: 7. CDR3 sequence reads: CASRGKGANQETQYF. CDR3 nucleotide sequence: TGTGCCAGCAGGGGTAAGGGGGCGAACCAAGAGACCCAGTACTTC.

The chain carries TRBV28 and TRBJ2-3; D is possibly TRBD1 (6 bases). The germline CDR1 and CDR2 sequences are MDHEN and SYDVKM. This CDR3 has 19 residues. Trimming removed 7 bases at V and 4 bases at J, with 30 bases between. CDR3 nucleotide sequence: TGTGCCAGCACCTGGCAGTCCCTCTACTCCGGACAGTCCTCAGATACGCAGTATTTT. Translation gives CASTWQSLYSGQSSDTQYF. The full variable domain, in which reference TRBV28 and TRBJ2-3 provide the parts outside the CDR3, is DVKVTQSSRYLVKRTGEKVFLECVQDMDHENMFWYRQDPGLGLRLIYFSYDVKMKEKGDIPEGYSVSREKKERFSLILESASTNQTSMYLCASTWQSLYSGQSSDTQYFGPGTRLTVL.

This chain joins TRBV27 and TRBJ2-7, with D unresolved. CDR1 is MNHEY and CDR2 is SMNVEV in the germline V gene (reference sequence). The CDR3 runs to 14 residues. Trimming left V 4 bases short and J 2 bases short, with 12 bases between. CDR3 protein: CASSSAGPPYEQYF. In DNA, the CDR3 is TGTGCCAGCAGTTCCGCCGGGCCTCCCTACGAGCAGTACTTC.

The chain combines TRBV27 with TRBJ1-2; TRBD1 is a possible D gene (5 bases). The CDR3 length is 14 residues. V was cut by 1 base and J by 2 bases, with 8 bases left in between. Looked up from germline, CDR1 is MNHEY and CDR2 is SMNVEV (reference sequence). This CDR3 is CASSLYRDNYGYTF. CDR3 in DNA: TGTGCCAGCAGTTTATACCGGGACAACTATGGCTACACCTTC.

The chain couples TRBV28 to TRBJ2-3, with TRBD1 matching 7 bases. J gave up 4 bases and V 4 bases, and 11 bases lay outside the gene matches. CDR1 and CDR2 from the germline V gene are MDHEN and SYDVKM. The CDR3 runs 16 residues. The CDR3 sequence is CASSSPRDRVSDTQYF. In DNA form, the CDR3 reads TGTGCCAGCAGTTCACCCCGGGACAGAGTATCAGATACGCAGTATTTT.

For the CDR3, the DNA is TGTGCCAGCAGCAAAGGGTCAAAGGGGAACACCGGGGAGCTGTTTTTT. Residues: CASSKGSKGNTGELFF. The gene calls are TRBV21-1 and TRBJ2-2. TRBV21-1 is an annotated pseudogene. This CDR3 is 16 amino acids long.

The chain has TRBV30 and TRBJ2-1, with D possibly TRBD2 on 6 matching bases. Trimming cost V 1 base and J 5 bases, with 12 bases left between them. Germline V gene data show CDR1 as GTSNPN and CDR2 as SVGIG (reference sequence). The CDR3 spans 14 residues. This chain's CDR3 is CAWSGIAAHNEQFF. In DNA form, the CDR3 reads TGTGCCTGGAGTGGGATAGCGGCCCACAATGAGCAGTTCTTC.

V gene TRBV7-6 combines with J gene TRBJ1-4, with D maybe TRBD1 (6 bases). CDR1 and CDR2 from the germline V gene are SGHVS and FNYEAQ. The CDR3 is 16 residues long. Trimming shortened V by 5 bases and J by 0 bases, and 13 bases separated the two germline ends. The CDR3 loop reads CASSVGQIATNEKLFF. The CDR3 nucleotides are TGTGCCAGCAGCGTAGGACAGATTGCAACTAATGAAAAACTGTTTTTT.

The rearrangement uses TRBV25-1 and TRBJ1-1; possibly TRBD1 for D (5 bases). This CDR3 spans 15 amino acids. V shed 4 bases and J shed 6 bases, with 18 bases lying between them. Per germline, CDR1 MGHDK and CDR2 SYGVNS. CDR3 in amino acids: CASSGRRGVGSEAFF. CDR3 in DNA: TGTGCCAGCAGTGGTCGTAGAGGGGTGGGGTCTGAAGCTTTCTTT.

V is TRBV28 and J is TRBJ1-2, with TRBD1 matching 7 bases. CDR3 length: 14 amino acids. The V segment lost 7 bases and the J segment 2 bases; nucleotides outside the gene matches: 7. Looked up from germline, CDR1 is MDHEN and CDR2 is SYDVKM. CDR3 loop: CASIRPGGNYGYTF. The CDR3 DNA follows: TGTGCCAGCATTAGGCCAGGGGGAAACTATGGCTACACCTTC.

This clone has only one observation. The chain links TRBV18 to TRBJ1-4, with D perhaps TRBD1 (6 bases). The CDR3 has 18 amino acids. Germline V gene lookup returns CDR1 KGHSH and CDR2 LQKENI. Trimming stripped 3 bases from V and 7 bases from J, with 24 bases between. The CDR3 loop is CASSPARGGRVELEKLFF. CDR3 in DNA: TGTGCCAGCTCACCTGCCAGGGGCGGCCGGGTGGAGCTTGAAAAACTGTTTTTT.

The chain recombines TRBV6-5 with TRBJ1-5; 7 nucleotides match TRBD1. The CDR3 loop spans 13 amino acids. The germline V gene has CDR1 MNHEY and CDR2 SVGAGI. With 10 bases clipped from V and 5 bases from J, the junction kept 8 bases outside the gene matches. The CDR3 DNA reads TGTGCCACCAAAGACAGGGACGATCAGCCCCAGCATTTT. Translated, it gives CATKDRDDQPQHF.

The J gene is TRBJ1-1, the V gene TRBV5-4; 9 bases are shared with TRBD1. Germline trimming cut 3 bases from V and 5 bases from J; bases unmatched to any gene: 8. Germline V gene lookup returns CDR1 SGHNT and CDR2 YYREEE (reference sequence). CDR3 length equals 15 residues. CDR3 protein: CASSCGDRADTEAFF. In DNA, the CDR3 is TGTGCCAGCAGCTGTGGGGACAGGGCTGATACTGAAGCTTTCTTT.

CDR3 DNA sequence: TGTGCCAGCACCTCACTACTAGCGGGAAGCTACGAGCAGTACTTC. The encoded protein is CASTSLLAGSYEQYF. V and J are TRBV27 and TRBJ2-7, with TRBD2 matching 10 bases. CDR1 is MNHEY and CDR2 is SMNVEV in the germline V gene (reference sequence). CDR3 size: 15 residues. V dropped 7 bases and J dropped 3; count of bases not matched to a gene: 9.

V and J are TRBV13 and TRBJ1-6; D might be TRBD1 (5 bases). CDR1 and CDR2 (germline): PRHDT, FYEKMQ (reference sequence). Trimming left V 0 bases short and J 1 base short, with 10 bases between. The CDR3 length is 17 residues. CDR3 sequence reads: CASSLGRGGSYNSPLHF. The DNA of the CDR3 is TGTGCCAGCAGCTTAGGCCGCGGGGGTTCCTATAATTCACCCCTCCACTTT.

This chain links TRBV5-4 with TRBJ2-1, with no clear D. The CDR3 has 15 residues. The germline V gene has CDR1 SGHNT and CDR2 YYREEE (reference sequence). Trimming took 2 bases from V and 10 from J, leaving 19 bases between them. CDR3 coding DNA: TGTGCCAGCAGCTTACAGACTGGGTGGTTTAACGAGCAGTTCTTC. Translation: CASSLQTGWFNEQFF.

This chain uses TRBV28 with TRBJ1-2; 10 nucleotides agree with TRBD1. Looked up from germline, CDR1 is MDHEN and CDR2 is SYDVKM. V lost 6 bases and J lost 0; bases outside the gene matches: 7. The CDR3 has 16 amino acids. Here the CDR3 reads CASSQYGQGANYGYTF. The CDR3 DNA follows: TGTGCCAGCAGCCAATATGGACAGGGGGCTAACTATGGCTACACCTTC.

The gene calls are TRBV5-4 and TRBJ2-5; D is perhaps TRBD1 (6 bases). The CDR3 runs to 12 residues. Trimming left V 4 bases short and J 2 bases short, with 6 bases between. CDR1 SGHNT and CDR2 YYREEE come from the germline V gene (reference sequence). The CDR3 DNA reads TGTGCCAGCAGCACAGGGCAAGAGACCCAGTACTTC. Translated: CASSTGQETQYF.